The sequence of this TCR beta chain was determined in a study of beta chain features in type 1 diabetes. Germline V gives CDR1 KGHSH, CDR2 LQKENI. The junction had 11 bases not matched to a gene; V was cut back by 6 bases and J by 3 bases. The CDR3 loop spans 15 amino acids. Every isolated RNA sample was fully reverse transcribed, so sequencing captured expressed TCRB transcripts. Some clones are missing from TCRdb's copy, which holds only in-frame ones; the method was immunoSEQ multiplex PCR. The table lists about 450,000 clones, 11% of them singletons. Sequencing used naive CD4+ T cells from blood. This chain connects TRBV18 to TRBJ2-7, with 7 nucleotides matching TRBD2. This clonotype was sampled from a woman aged 18-29 years in good health. DNA for the CDR3: TGTGCCAGCTCGCTCACCGGGACTATCAGCTACGAGCAGTACTTC. Protein: CASSLTGTISYEQYF.